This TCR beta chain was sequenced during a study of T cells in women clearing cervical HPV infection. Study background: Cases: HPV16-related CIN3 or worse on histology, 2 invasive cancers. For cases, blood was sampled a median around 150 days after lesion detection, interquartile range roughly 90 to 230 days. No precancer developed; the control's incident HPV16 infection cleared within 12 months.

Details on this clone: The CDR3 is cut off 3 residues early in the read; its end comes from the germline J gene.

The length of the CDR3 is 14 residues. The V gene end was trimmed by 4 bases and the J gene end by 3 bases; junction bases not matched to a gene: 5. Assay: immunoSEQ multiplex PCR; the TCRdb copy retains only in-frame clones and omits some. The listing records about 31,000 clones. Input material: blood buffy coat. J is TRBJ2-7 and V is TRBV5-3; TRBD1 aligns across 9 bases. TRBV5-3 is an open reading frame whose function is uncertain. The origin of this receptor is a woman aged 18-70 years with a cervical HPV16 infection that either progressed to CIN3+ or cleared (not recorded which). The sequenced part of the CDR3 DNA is TGTGCCAGAAGCAACCGGGACAGGGACTACGAG. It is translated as CARSNRDRDYE. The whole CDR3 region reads CARSNRDRDYEQYF.